A single sample is the source of the 13 T cell receptor beta chains below, sequenced in a study of identical twins. TCRdb used MiXCR to reprocess the 5' RACE reads, holding one entry per CDR3 protein. The data show approximately 590,000 distinct CDR3 sequences, 9.6% seen once. These data also featured in a second study, about yellow fever vaccine responses in identical twins.

What was sequenced was PBMCs. The receptors here all came from a woman under 30 in good health.

This clonotype was seen a few times. The V and J genes are TRBV5-6 and TRBJ2-3, with a weak D call TRBD2 (5 bases). V dropped 5 bases and J dropped 0 bases, with 13 bases sitting between them. Germline CDR1 SGHDT, CDR2 YYEEEE. The CDR3 is 15 amino acids. The CDR3 is CASRPSLWSTDTQYF. CDR3 in DNA: TGTGCCAGCAGACCTAGCCTTTGGAGCACAGATACGCAGTATTTT.

This clonotype has more than one count but fewer than ten. This chain uses TRBV20-1 with TRBJ2-3, with D perhaps matching TRBD1 or TRBD2 (6 bases each). The germline V and J ends were trimmed by 5 bases and 3 bases, with 15 bases remaining between them. The CDR3 has 14 residues. Germline-derived CDR1 and CDR2 are DFQATT and SNEGSKA (reference sequence). The CDR3 is CSAEGGEGTDTQYF. DNA for the CDR3: TGCAGTGCTGAGGGGGGAGAGGGGACAGATACGCAGTATTTT.

This chain links TRBV11-2 with TRBJ2-3; the D gene could be TRBD1 or TRBD2 (5 bases each). CDR1 and CDR2 from the germline V gene are SGHAT and FQNNGV. The V gene lost 0 bases and the J gene lost 9 bases, with 13 bases spanning the gap. The CDR3 sequence is 14 residues long. The chain's CDR3 is CASSLDPEGRTQYF. In DNA form, the CDR3 reads TGTGCCAGCAGCTTAGATCCCGAGGGACGGACGCAGTATTTT.

This clonotype was counted at least ten times. In DNA form, the CDR3 reads TGTGCCACCAGTTCCTTAGATACGCAGTATTTT. It codes for CATSSLDTQYF. This sequence joins TRBV24-1 and TRBJ2-3; D gene uncertain. The germline V gene has CDR1 KGHDR and CDR2 SFDVKD. The CDR3 is 11 residues long. Trimming shortened V by 6 bases and J by 5 bases, and 5 bases separated the two germline ends.

The chain combines TRBV20-1 with TRBJ2-7, with D possibly matching TRBD2 (5 bases). There are 13 residues in the CDR3. Germline V gene lookup returns CDR1 DFQATT and CDR2 SNEGSKA (reference sequence). The V and J ends lost 5 bases and 6 bases respectively, with 17 bases between them. Here the CDR3 reads CSAPTVSEGEQYF. CDR3 bases: TGCAGTGCTCCTACGGTATCTGAGGGCGAGCAGTACTTC.

This clonotype was seen more than once but under ten times. The rearrangement links TRBV6-4 to TRBJ2-1; D not certain. The germline V gene has CDR1 MRHNA and CDR2 SNTAGT. This CDR3 spans 13 amino acids. Deletions cut 3 bases from V and 3 bases from J, with 6 bases between. The CDR3 DNA reads TGTGCCAGCAGTGATTCTTTCTACAATGAGCAGTTCTTC. This encodes CASSDSFYNEQFF.

This clonotype was counted ten times or more. This rearrangement joins TRBV4-3 to TRBJ2-1; 8 bases agree with TRBD2. The CDR3 has 16 residues. V shed 1 base, J shed 8 bases, and the junction held 10 bases outside the gene matches. Germline V lookup: CDR1 LGHNA, CDR2 YSLEER. CDR3 sequence (DNA): TGCGCCAGCAGCCAAGGCCCAGCGGGAGAAGTCCATGAGCAGTTCTTC. This sequence encodes CASSQGPAGEVHEQFF.

This clonotype was detected a few times. This rearrangement joins TRBV6-5 to TRBJ2-2; 7 bases fit TRBD2. This CDR3 has 18 amino acids. After removal of 0 bases from V and 0 bases from J, the junction contained 7 bases not matched to a gene. Germline V gives CDR1 MNHEY, CDR2 SVGAGI. CDR3 residues: CASSYSTAGRTNTGELFF. CDR3 DNA sequence: TGTGCCAGCAGTTACTCGACAGCGGGGCGGACGAACACCGGGGAGCTGTTTTTT.

V and J are TRBV3-1 and TRBJ2-2, with D possibly called TRBD1 or TRBD2 (6 bases each). The CDR3 totals 16 residues. With 4 bases removed from V and 5 bases from J, the gap between germline ends came to 17 bases. CDR1 and CDR2 (germline): LGHDT, YNNKEL (reference sequence). CDR3 amino acids: CASSPRGGPWTGELFF. CDR3 sequence (DNA): TGTGCCAGCAGCCCCCGTGGGGGGCCTTGGACCGGGGAGCTGTTTTTT.

The sample holds a few counts of this clonotype. The rearrangement links TRBV20-1 to TRBJ2-3, with 10 nucleotides matching TRBD2. CDR3 length: 16 residues. CDR1 is DFQATT, CDR2 SNEGSKA, per germline (reference sequence). The V and J ends lost 2 bases and 3 bases, in that order; junction bases with no gene match: 8. For the CDR3, the DNA is TGCAGTGCTAGAAGCCTAGCGGGGGTTAAAACAGATACGCAGTATTTT. It is translated as CSARSLAGVKTDTQYF.

This clonotype has a count of ten or more. The chain links TRBV20-1 to TRBJ2-3; tentative D call: TRBD1 (6 bases). Per the germline V gene, CDR1 is DFQATT and CDR2 is SNEGSKA (reference sequence). The CDR3 consists of 15 residues. Trimming cost V 5 bases and J 3 bases, with 18 bases left between them. The CDR3 DNA follows: TGCAGTGCTCTTAATCGGCGGCAGGGGACAGATACGCAGTATTTT. Protein sequence: CSALNRRQGTDTQYF.

The chain is built from TRBV20-1 and TRBJ2-7; 7 nucleotides line up with TRBD2. Germline V gene sequence: CDR1 DFQATT, CDR2 SNEGSKA (reference sequence). This CDR3 comprises 15 residues. The trim removed 2 bases at V and 0 bases at J, leaving 7 bases unmatched. The CDR3 coding sequence is TGCAGTGCTAGACCGTGGGGAGGGAACTCCTACGAGCAGTACTTC. Protein: CSARPWGGNSYEQYF.

V gene TRBV7-2 combines with J gene TRBJ2-5, with D uncertain. Between the trimmed V and J ends, which lost 1 base and 0 bases, there was a span of 6 bases. The CDR3 length is 14 residues. In germline, CDR1 is SGHTA, CDR2 FQGNSA. The CDR3 DNA sequence: TGTGCCAGCAGCTTAGTCATGTACCAAGAGACCCAGTACTTC. This codes for CASSLVMYQETQYF. Combining the CDR3 with reference TRBV7-2 and TRBJ2-5 gives the whole variable domain GAGVSQSPSNKVTEKGKDVELRCDPISGHTALYWYRQSLGQGLEFLIYFQGNSAPDKSGLPSDRFSAERTGGSVSTLTIQRTQQEDSAVYLCASSLVMYQETQYFGPGTRLLVL.